The following is a T cell receptor (beta chain) sequence with its context. Its cognate antigen has yet to be identified. Base qualities are missing; no much larger clone stands one base away. Using the deep immunoSEQ assay, multiplex PCR amplified TCR CDR3 regions from genomic DNA. Extracted genomic DNA from each cell subset was spread evenly across all wells of several immunoSEQ 96-well plates, with each plate serving as a replicate. For sorted subsets, 200 ng of genomic DNA, equivalent to tens of thousands of T cell genomes, went into each replicate PCR. Purified libraries were measured with a Qubit 3.0 fluorometer, size-checked on a Bioanalyzer 2100, and measured again with the KAPA Library Quantification kit. A separate single-read 150-cycle Illumina NextSeq 550 flow cell was used to sequence each immunoSEQ 96-well plate. In the paper's pipeline: Because only junctional sequences without quality scores were contained in the immunoSEQ output, filtering matching that applied to full-length reads could not be performed. Sequences were annotated with PyIR, a Python wrapper for IgBLAST v1.9, using IMGT germline references to assign V/J genes and CDR3. Reads were filtered out if the reads had weak V/J assignments (E-value above 1e-6), no CDR3, stop codons, out-of-frame junctions, or ambiguous translated residues. V3J clonotypes were defined as sequences sharing the same inferred V gene, J gene, and CDR3 amino acid sequence. Percentage overlap between repertoires was calculated by dividing the number of shared unique clonotypes by the size of the smaller repertoire. Three approaches were used to assess repertoire richness: RTK rarefaction, the Chao1 estimator, and Recon v2.1 estimates of unobserved clonotypes. Generation probabilities were computed with OLGA for all TCRbeta clonotypes obtained by the gDNA method from a handful of donors. TCRdb took over this immuneACCESS table, retaining in-frame rearrangements with V and J assigned. Such tables are incomplete; in checked studies, under half of the missing clones stem from an unresolved V gene, and the remainder is unexplained. V, J and clone size reflect that table, while D and trimming were determined from the DNA. Within this sample are about 2,100,000 clones, with around 93% of them counted one time only. Together, the top ten hold more than 1.5% of the sample.

This record comes from a study of shared clonotypes between healthy human individuals (dated by TCRdb to 2019 to 2021). About the investigation overall: The cohort comprised a couple of women and three men aged 18 to 49 years. For each donor, CD4 naive and CD4 memory were each given three plates, CD8 naive was given two plates, and CD8 memory was given one plate. Each donor's leukapheresis produced roughly between roughly 0.85 and 9.5 billion PBMCs. To increase sequencing depth and limit assay-specific biases, TCR repertoire library preparation and sequencing were carried out by different laboratories using diverse techniques. The study deeply sequenced blood TCR repertoires of roughly five healthy adults to estimate repertoire size and the extent of clonotype sharing between individuals. What the authors observed across the whole study: Compared with non-shared clonotypes, clonotypes shared by all four sorted-subset donors had higher generation probabilities. Pairwise subsampling indicated that sequencing depth was expected to affect the degree of clonotype sharing among donors. Across a handful of donors, around 5.4% of naive CD4, approximately 3.6% of naive CD8, under 2.5% of memory CD4, and 0.4% of memory CD8 clonotypes were shared. The genetic and exposure-history diversity represented was limited by the small number of donors. Naive subsets generally had larger estimated clonotype richness than memory subsets. Sampling was limited to blood, and TCR repertoires in tissue likely differ from TCR repertoires in blood. Incomplete sequencing was indicated by rarefaction of sorted-subset datasets, despite the large sequencing depth.

CD8 naive samples consisted of CD45RO-negative cells that were positively selected for CCR7, yielding a CD45RA+CCR7+ population without TemRA cells. The donors were healthy, HIV-negative adults who had no recently reported acute infections or vaccinations. Only Caucasian adults living in Nashville, Tennessee, USA were represented among the donors. Blood was collected by leukapheresis, and PBMCs were isolated by Ficoll-Histopaque density gradient centrifugation and then cryopreserved in liquid nitrogen vapor phase. Analytical flow cytometry was used to check the purity and quantity of every magnetically sorted T cell population. Genomic DNA was isolated from every sorted fraction and measured by UV absorbance on a Nanodrop 2000c. The CDR3 spans 14 residues, from the cysteine through the phenylalanine. Of the read, only the CDR3 DNA is kept; its 42 bases are in frame from base 1. Taken from the germline V gene (reference sequence), the CDR1 and CDR2 loops are LNHDA and SQIVND. The junction carries 10 bases between V and J, which are trimmed by 1 base and 3 bases respectively.

The chain is made from TRBV19 and TRBJ2-7, and the D gene may be TRBD1, 5 bases matching. Material: naive CD8+ T cells from PBMCs. The label giving this sample's cell subset or site can be read as: CD45RA+CCR7+. This clonotype was sampled from a man in his late teens or twenties in good health. Some clones in this sample may be carry-over from other donors' samples. This receptor has the CDR3 CASSIGAQGYEQYF. The DNA is TGTGCCAGTAGTATAGGCGCTCAGGGCTACGAGCAGTACTTC.